The text below deals with one TCR beta chain. Antigen specificity is unknown. This record comes from a study of cytomegalovirus exposure and HLA in healthy donors. Whole-study results and caveats: Reports described diagnosis of cytomegalovirus status by the classifier as highly specific and sensitive. The authors enumerated some 170 TCR beta chains as linked to cytomegalovirus. There were a few CMV-associated chains whose specificity for CMV antigens was confirmed in vitro.

Separation from the roughly 670-subject first cohort characterized the roughly 120-subject validation cohort, to which the donors belonged. The CDR3 is made up of 15 amino acids. Per the germline V gene, CDR1 is LNHDA and CDR2 is SQIVND (reference sequence). J gave up 9 bases and V 2 bases, and 5 bases lay outside the gene matches. Produced via immunoSEQ multiplex PCR; TCRdb's table is partial and in-frame only. In the table there are 150,000 or so clones, about 82% of which are singletons. V is TRBV19 and J is TRBJ1-6, with 9 bases aligning to TRBD1. The source of this sequence is a man aged 25 to 40 in good health and CMV-seropositive. The source material was PBMCs. CDR3 sequence reads: CASSITGGRGSPLHF. In nucleotides, the CDR3 is TGTGCCAGTAGTATAACAGGGGGCAGAGGTTCACCCCTCCACTTT.